A selection of T cell receptor beta chains follows, all from one sample in a study of T cells in Graves' hyperthyroidism and ophthalmopathy. One entry per CDR3 protein, called by TCRdb with MiXCR from the multiplex PCR reads. The sample yields under 650,000 distinct CDR3 sequences, under 20% seen once. The specimen sequenced was blood. These receptors all come from a woman aged 25 to 45 with Graves' hyperthyroidism. Each CDR3 is given with its conserved first and last residue. A D gene is named only where the DNA matches it firmly. Where a row states a size, it is once, few, many or the class of an expanded clone; other rows omit it.

few	TRBV12-3/TRBV12-4	TRBJ1-5	NA	TGTGCCAACAGTTTAACCGGGGGCGTGAGAGGGAATCAGCCCCAGCATTTT	CANSLTGGVRGNQPQHF
NA	TRBV6-5	TRBJ2-2	NA	TGTGCCAGCAGTTCCGGGTCCGGGGAGCTGTTTTTT	CASSSGSGELFF
many	TRBV28	TRBJ2-7	NA	TGTGCCAGCATAACCCTAGGGGGCGAGCAGTACTTC	CASITLGGEQYF
NA	TRBV12-5	TRBJ2-7	TRBD1	TGTGCTAGTGGTTTGGTAGGACAGGACTACGAGCAGTACTTC	CASGLVGQDYEQYF
few	TRBV20-1	TRBJ2-7	TRBD2	TGCAGTGCTAGAGATCGAGAAGCGGGAGTCTCCTACGAGCAGTACTTC	CSARDREAGVSYEQYF
NA	TRBV4-3	TRBJ2-7	TRBD2	TGCGCCAGCAGCCAAGACCCTAGCGGGGGCCCCTACGAGCAGTACTTC	CASSQDPSGGPYEQYF
few	TRBV5-1	TRBJ1-5	NA	TGCGCCAGCAGCTCAGTACCGGGGAGCAATCAGCCCCAGCATTTT	CASSSVPGSNQPQHF
few	TRBV20-1	TRBJ2-3	NA	TGCAGTGCTAAAAGTCCCAGGGGCACAGATACGCAGTATTTT	CSAKSPRGTDTQYF
NA	TRBV28	TRBJ1-1	NA	TGTGCCAGCAGTTTAAGGGGCGAGGGCATGTGGGACACTGAAGCTTTCTTT	CASSLRGEGMWDTEAFF
many	TRBV12-3/TRBV12-4	TRBJ2-5	TRBD2	TGTGCCAGCAGAACCGGACTAGCGCAAGAGACCCAGTACTTC	CASRTGLAQETQYF
NA	TRBV13	TRBJ2-5	NA	TGTGCCAGCAGCTCCGACTTGAACGAGACCCAGTACTTC	CASSSDLNETQYF
NA	TRBV28	TRBJ2-3	TRBD2	TGTGCCAGCAGTACTGAGGCCGGGACTAGCGGGATGGCAGATACGCAGTATTTT	CASSTEAGTSGMADTQYF
many	TRBV20-1	TRBJ2-5	NA	TGCAGTGCTAGAACAGGACCCCAAGAGACCCAGTACTTC	CSARTGPQETQYF
many	TRBV2	TRBJ2-2	NA	TGTGCCAGCAGTGATTGGAGCGGAAGGAACACCGGGGAGCTGTTTTTT	CASSDWSGRNTGELFF
many	TRBV11-2	TRBJ2-5	NA	TGTGCCAGCAGCTTAGTGGCCAAAGAGACCCAGTACTTC	CASSLVAKETQYF
few	TRBV6-2/TRBV6-3	TRBJ2-3	TRBD1	TGTGCCAGCAGCCTACAGGGACAGGGAGGTGCAGATACGCAGTATTTT	CASSLQGQGGADTQYF
NA	TRBV14	TRBJ2-1	NA	TGTGCCAGCAGCCAAGTAGACCGGGGACCATCCTACAATGAGCAGTTCTTC	CASSQVDRGPSYNEQFF
NA	TRBV29-1	TRBJ1-2	TRBD1	TGCAGCGTTAGTACAGGGGGTGGCTACACCTTC	CSVSTGGGYTF
many	TRBV28	TRBJ2-7	NA	TGTGCCAGCAGTTTAATCCCAGCGGCCGAGCAGTACTTC	CASSLIPAAEQYF
few	TRBV5-6	TRBJ2-2	NA	TGTGCCAGCAGCTTGGAGTACAGGGAGAGGAACACCGGGGAGCTGTTTTTT	CASSLEYRERNTGELFF
many	TRBV28	TRBJ2-1	TRBD2	TGTGCCAGCAGCCTGGAGAGGAGCGGGAGAACCAATGAGCAGTTCTTC	CASSLERSGRTNEQFF
many	TRBV9	TRBJ2-7	TRBD1	TGTGCCAGCAGCGTAGCCGGGGACAGGAACTCCTACGAGCAGTACTTC	CASSVAGDRNSYEQYF
many	TRBV11-2	TRBJ2-1	TRBD2	TGTGCCAGCAGCGACCTAGCGGGAGGCTTCAATGAGCAGTTCTTC	CASSDLAGGFNEQFF
NA	TRBV30	TRBJ2-7	NA	TGTGCCTGGAGTTTAAACAGGGCGGGAACCTACGAGCAGTACTTC	CAWSLNRAGTYEQYF
NA	TRBV2	TRBJ1-2	NA	TGTGCCAGCAGTGATAGCCGACAGGATGGCTACACCTTC	CASSDSRQDGYTF
many	TRBV12-3/TRBV12-4	TRBJ1-2	NA	TGTGCCAGCAGTTTCCAGACAGATAGCTATGGCTACACCTTC	CASSFQTDSYGYTF
NA	TRBV6-5	TRBJ2-1	NA	TGTGCCAGCAGTTGCACGAGCTCCTACAATGAGCAGTTCTTC	CASSCTSSYNEQFF
NA	TRBV5-5	TRBJ2-7	NA	TGTGCCAGCAGCTTGTGGGGGGGGGGCGCCGGGGGCGACGAGCAGTACTTC	CASSLWGGGAGGDEQYF
many	TRBV11-2	TRBJ2-1	TRBD2	TGTGCCAGCAGCTTAGGCCGGGGACTAGCGGACTATGAGCAGTTCTTC	CASSLGRGLADYEQFF
many	TRBV28	TRBJ2-5	NA	TGTGCCAGCAGTTTTGAGGTGCACAGAGAAAAAGAGACCCAGTACTTC	CASSFEVHREKETQYF
many	TRBV28	TRBJ1-1	NA	TGTGCCAGCAGTTTAGGGCAGTCCGAGAACACTGAAGCTTTCTTT	CASSLGQSENTEAFF
few	TRBV20-1	TRBJ1-5	NA	TGCAGTGCCAACCCAGTGAATAGCAATCAGCCCCAGCATTTT	CSANPVNSNQPQHF
few	TRBV4-1	TRBJ2-2	TRBD2	TGCGCCAGCAGCCACGGGACTAGCGGCCGCACCGGGGAGCTGTTTTTT	CASSHGTSGRTGELFF
NA	TRBV9	TRBJ2-1	NA	TGTGCCAGCAGCTCCCTATCCGGGACCGACAATGAGCAGTTCTTC	CASSSLSGTDNEQFF
NA	TRBV2	TRBJ2-3	TRBD2	TGTGCCAGCAGTTTATCGAGGCTAGCGGGAGGAGGTACGCAGTATTTT	CASSLSRLAGGGTQYF
NA	TRBV19	TRBJ1-2	NA	TGTGCCAGTAGTACCCAGGGCTACTATGGCTACACCTTC	CASSTQGYYGYTF
many	TRBV28	TRBJ1-2	NA	TGTGCCGTAACGTTCCCACATGGCTACACCTTC	CAVTFPHGYTF
NA	TRBV9	TRBJ1-3	NA	TGTGCCAGCTCGGGAGGGCTCGAAAACACCATATATTTT	CASSGGLENTIYF
many	TRBV29-1	TRBJ2-1	TRBD2	TGCAGCGTCGACGGGAGGGGGTATTACAATGAGCAGTTCTTC	CSVDGRGYYNEQFF
few	TRBV6-1	TRBJ2-5	NA	TGTGCCAGCAGAAACTCGGGGTCTCAGTACTTC	CASRNSGSQYF
many	TRBV6-2/TRBV6-3	TRBJ2-3	NA	TGTGCCAGCACCCCCGCTAAGGCAGGATCTGATACGCAGTATTTT	CASTPAKAGSDTQYF
many	TRBV30	TRBJ1-5	NA	TGTGCCTGGAGACAGTATAGCAATCAGCCCCAGCATTTT	CAWRQYSNQPQHF
many	TRBV9	TRBJ1-2	NA	TGTGCCAGCAGCGTAGGTGAGGATGGCTACACCTTC	CASSVGEDGYTF
many	TRBV13	TRBJ1-1	NA	TGTGCCAGCAGCTCCCGACGGAACACTGAAGCTTTCTTT	CASSSRRNTEAFF
many	TRBV28	TRBJ1-1	NA	TGTGCCAGCAGATCACAGGGAGACACTGAAGCTTTCTTT	CASRSQGDTEAFF
few	TRBV5-5	TRBJ2-2	NA	TGTGCCAGCAGCTTGACACCCTATGGCGGGGAGCTGTTTTTT	CASSLTPYGGELFF
few	TRBV4-1	TRBJ2-7	TRBD1	TGCGCCAGCAGCCAAGACTGGACAGGGGGAACCGAGCAGTACTTC	CASSQDWTGGTEQYF
few	TRBV27	TRBJ2-7	TRBD1	TGTGCCAGCAGTTTTAGCGGGACAGGGGGGTGGGAGCAGTACTTC	CASSFSGTGGWEQYF